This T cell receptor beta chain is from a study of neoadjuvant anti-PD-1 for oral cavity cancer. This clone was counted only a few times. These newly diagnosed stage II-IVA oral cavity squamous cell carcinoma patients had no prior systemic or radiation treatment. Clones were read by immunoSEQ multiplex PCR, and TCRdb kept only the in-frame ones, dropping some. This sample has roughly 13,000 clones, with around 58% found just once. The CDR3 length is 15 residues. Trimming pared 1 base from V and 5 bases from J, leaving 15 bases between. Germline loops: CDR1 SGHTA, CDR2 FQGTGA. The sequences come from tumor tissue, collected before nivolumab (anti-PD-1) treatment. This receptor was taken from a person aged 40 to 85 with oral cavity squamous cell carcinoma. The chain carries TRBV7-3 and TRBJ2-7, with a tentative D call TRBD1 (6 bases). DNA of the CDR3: TGTGCCAGCAGCTTAAGTCAGGCAGGGGTCCACGAGCAGTACTTC. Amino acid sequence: CASSLSQAGVHEQYF.